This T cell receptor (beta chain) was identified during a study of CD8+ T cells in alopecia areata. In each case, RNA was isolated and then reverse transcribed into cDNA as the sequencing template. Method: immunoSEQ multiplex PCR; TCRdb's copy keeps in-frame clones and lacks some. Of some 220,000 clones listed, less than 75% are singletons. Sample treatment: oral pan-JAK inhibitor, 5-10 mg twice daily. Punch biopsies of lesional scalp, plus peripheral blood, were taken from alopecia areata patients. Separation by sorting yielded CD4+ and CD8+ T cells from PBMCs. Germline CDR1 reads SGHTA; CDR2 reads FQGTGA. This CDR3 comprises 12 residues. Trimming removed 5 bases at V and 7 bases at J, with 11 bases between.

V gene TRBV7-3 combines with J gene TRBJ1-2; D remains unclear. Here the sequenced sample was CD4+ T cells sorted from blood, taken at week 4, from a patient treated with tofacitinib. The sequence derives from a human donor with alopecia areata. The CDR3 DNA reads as TGTGCCAGCAGCGACGGGATTGGTGGCTACACCTTC. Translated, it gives CASSDGIGGYTF.